These 32 T cell receptor beta chains originate from one sample sequenced in a study of cytomegalovirus exposure and HLA in healthy donors. Use of 60 Vbeta and 13 Jbeta primers characterized the PCR. TCRdb's copy holds only in-frame clones and misses some; the assay was immunoSEQ multiplex PCR. Here the sample spans approximately 130,000 clones, 70% to 75% being singletons. Sequencing was performed on PBMCs. These receptor sequences come from a man in his thirties or forties in good health and CMV-seronegative.

V is TRBV7-2 and J is TRBJ1-2; D is possibly TRBD1 (6 bases). Looked up from germline, CDR1 is SGHTA and CDR2 is FQGNSA. Between the trimmed V and J ends, which lost 4 bases and 2 bases, there was a span of 11 bases. The CDR3 runs 14 residues. For the CDR3, the DNA is TGTGCCAGCAGCTCTCCCCAGGGGAACTATGGCTACACCTTC. It yields the protein CASSSPQGNYGYTF.

The chain joins TRBV5-6 to TRBJ1-5, with 10 bases identical to TRBD1. The germline V gene encodes CDR1 SGHDT and CDR2 YYEEEE. The CDR3 is made up of 16 amino acids. J was trimmed by 7 bases and V by 0 bases; bases with no gene match: 7. In DNA, the CDR3 is TGTGCCAGCAGCTTGGGGGGGACAGGGGTAGAACAGCCCCAGCATTTT. It is translated as CASSLGGTGVEQPQHF.

This clone was found once. This rearrangement joins TRBV2 to TRBJ1-1; D gene uncertain. Germline CDR1 is SNHLY and CDR2 is FYNNEI. V was pared by 0 bases and J by 4 bases, with 12 bases between. The CDR3 consists of 15 residues. CDR3 nucleotides: TGTGCCAGCAGTGAAGCGCCGGGGAAGGGCACTGAAGCTTTCTTT. This sequence encodes CASSEAPGKGTEAFF.

V usage is TRBV15 and J usage is TRBJ1-2, with a possible D match to TRBD1 (5 bases). Trimming pared 2 bases from V and 9 bases from J, leaving 16 bases between. Per the germline V gene, CDR1 is LNHNV and CDR2 is YYDKDF (reference sequence). The CDR3 is 14 amino acids. CDR3 coding DNA: TGTGCCACCAGCAGACCACGGGACTTATATAGCTACACCTTC. Amino acids: CATSRPRDLYSYTF.

This sequence joins TRBV7-9 and TRBJ1-1; tentative D call: TRBD1 (6 bases). This CDR3 contains 16 residues. Germline V gives CDR1 SEHNR, CDR2 FQNEAQ (reference sequence). V shed 5 bases and J shed 0 bases, with 16 bases lying between them. CDR3 in amino acids: CASSPRDRSMNTEAFF. For the CDR3, the DNA is TGTGCCAGCAGCCCCCGAGACAGGAGTATGAACACTGAAGCTTTCTTT.

In DNA, the CDR3 is TGTGCCAGCAGCTCGACGGAGGGACAGGGGGCGCTGGGGCAAGAGACCCAGTACTTC. Residues: CASSSTEGQGALGQETQYF. The V and J genes are TRBV13 and TRBJ2-5; 12 bases are shared with TRBD1. After removal of 4 bases from V and 2 bases from J, the junction contained 14 bases not matched to a gene. In germline, CDR1 is PRHDT, CDR2 FYEKMQ (reference sequence). The CDR3 extends over 19 amino acids.

This rearrangement joins TRBV7-6 to TRBJ1-5, with D tentatively TRBD1 (5 bases). With 1 base removed from V and 1 base from J, the gap between germline ends came to 11 bases. This CDR3 is 16 amino acids long. Germline lookup yields CDR1 SGHVS and CDR2 FNYEAQ. DNA for the CDR3: TGTGCCAGCAGCTTAGGCGGGGGTGAAAGCAATCAGCCCCAGCATTTT. Its translation: CASSLGGGESNQPQHF.

The sample holds a few counts of this clone. The rearrangement links TRBV7-9 to TRBJ1-1, with D perhaps matching TRBD1 (6 bases). Trimming shortened V by 5 bases and J by 0 bases, and 10 bases separated the two germline ends. This CDR3 is 14 amino acids long. CDR1 and CDR2 (germline): SEHNR, FQNEAQ (reference sequence). The CDR3 region is CASSVYRVNTEAFF. DNA of the CDR3: TGTGCCAGCAGCGTATACAGGGTGAACACTGAAGCTTTCTTT. The entire variable domain, with the rest obtained from reference TRBV7-9 and TRBJ1-1, is as follows: DTGVSQNPRHKITKRGQNVTFRCDPISEHNRLYWYRQTLGQGPEFLTYFQNEAQLEKSRLLSDRFSAERPKGSFSTLEIQRTEQGDSAMYLCASSVYRVNTEAFFGQGTRLTVV.

The rearrangement uses TRBV9 and TRBJ2-2; a possible D gene is TRBD2 (5 bases). In germline, CDR1 is SGDLS, CDR2 YYNGEE. The CDR3 runs to 16 residues. With 0 bases removed from V and 4 bases from J, the gap between germline ends came to 13 bases. The DNA for the CDR3 is TGTGCCAGCAGCGTAGCGGGGAACCGAGGCACCGGGGAGCTGTTTTTT. Translation gives CASSVAGNRGTGELFF.

The chain carries TRBV19 and TRBJ2-7; D possibly corresponds to TRBD2 (6 bases). The CDR3 is 19 amino acids. With 5 bases removed from V and 0 bases from J, the gap between germline ends came to 26 bases. Germline V lookup: CDR1 LNHDA, CDR2 SQIVND (reference sequence). The CDR3 bases are TGTGCCAGTAGTCATCGCGGGACCGATATTACTAAGGCCTCCTACGAGCAGTACTTC. It yields the protein CASSHRGTDITKASYEQYF.

This rearrangement joins TRBV19 to TRBJ2-3; TRBD2 matches at 9 bases. Trimming took 1 base from V and 2 from J; bases not matched to a gene: 4. Germline values: CDR1 LNHDA, CDR2 SQIVND (reference sequence). The CDR3 totals 16 residues. CDR3 nucleotide sequence: TGTGCCAGTAGTATAGCACTAGCGGGTCCCACAGATACGCAGTATTTT. It encodes CASSIALAGPTDTQYF.

The J gene is TRBJ2-5, the V gene TRBV11-2; D perhaps matches TRBD2 (6 bases). V lost 2 bases to trimming and J lost 7 bases, with 17 bases between them. Per germline, CDR1 SGHAT and CDR2 FQNNGV. The CDR3 runs to 15 residues. CDR3 bases: TGTGCCAGCAGCTTAACGGACTACGCCCCCGGGACCCAGTACTTC. The encoded protein is CASSLTDYAPGTQYF.

The chain links TRBV27 to TRBJ2-7, with D perhaps matching TRBD2 (6 bases). In germline, CDR1 is MNHEY, CDR2 SMNVEV (reference sequence). The CDR3 has 14 residues. The V end lost 6 bases, the J end lost 6 bases, and 18 bases lay between the germline ends. The CDR3 is CASSPGGGDSEQYF. The CDR3 nucleotides read TGTGCCAGCAGCCCGGGTGGTGGGGACTCCGAGCAGTACTTC.

The chain joins TRBV7-9 to TRBJ2-7, with D possibly matching TRBD2 (6 bases). The CDR3 contains 14 residues. Per the germline V gene, CDR1 is SEHNR and CDR2 is FQNEAQ (reference sequence). With 2 bases removed from V and 6 bases from J, the gap between germline ends came to 14 bases. CDR3 nucleotide sequence: TGTGCCAGCAGCTTACGACTAGGAGTTAGCGAGCAGTACTTC. Its translation: CASSLRLGVSEQYF. Full variable domain (remainder filled in from reference TRBV7-9 and TRBJ2-7): DTGVSQNPRHKITKRGQNVTFRCDPISEHNRLYWYRQTLGQGPEFLTYFQNEAQLEKSRLLSDRFSAERPKGSFSTLEIQRTEQGDSAMYLCASSLRLGVSEQYFGPGTRLTVT.

This chain joins TRBV30 and TRBJ1-2; D gene unclear. The CDR3 has 11 amino acids. V was cut by 1 base and J by 8 bases, with 8 bases left in between. Germline lookup yields CDR1 GTSNPN and CDR2 SVGIG (reference sequence). CDR3 amino acids: CAWSGRAGYTF. DNA for the CDR3: TGTGCCTGGAGTGGACGAGCGGGCTACACCTTC.

This clone was seen a handful of times. The chain couples TRBV18 to TRBJ2-7; 12 bases agree with TRBD2. The CDR3 covers 14 residues. Per the germline V gene, CDR1 is KGHSH and CDR2 is LQKENI. Trimming took 3 bases from V and 5 from J; bases not matched to a gene: 2. This chain's CDR3 is CASSPLAGGDEQYF. The DNA of the CDR3 is TGTGCCAGCTCACCTCTAGCGGGGGGGGACGAGCAGTACTTC.

The rearrangement joins TRBV5-4 to TRBJ2-5; 11 nucleotides line up with TRBD1. After removal of 4 bases from V and 5 bases from J, the junction contained 10 bases not matched to a gene. The CDR3 runs to 16 residues. Per the germline V gene, CDR1 is SGHNT and CDR2 is YYREEE (reference sequence). The CDR3 protein is CASSGTGTGGRETQYF. CDR3 bases: TGTGCCAGCAGCGGAACCGGGACAGGGGGGCGGGAGACCCAGTACTTC.

This clone has only a few counts. V is TRBV7-9 and J is TRBJ2-3; no clear D. The germline V gene encodes CDR1 SEHNR and CDR2 FQNEAQ (reference sequence). This CDR3 has 16 amino acids. The germline V and J ends were trimmed by 8 bases and 2 bases, with 20 bases remaining between them. The CDR3 spells CASGTLLDLATDTQYF. The CDR3 bases are TGTGCCAGCGGAACCCTGCTAGACCTCGCCACAGATACGCAGTATTTT.

The J gene is TRBJ1-2, the V gene TRBV5-1; the match to TRBD1 covers 9 bases. The CDR3 contains 16 residues. Germline CDR1 reads SGHRS; CDR2 reads YFSETQ. V lost 3 bases and J lost 0; bases outside the gene matches: 6. Here the CDR3 reads CASSSTGGSSNYGYTF. The CDR3 DNA reads TGCGCCAGCAGCTCGACAGGGGGATCATCTAACTATGGCTACACCTTC.

V usage is TRBV5-6 and J usage is TRBJ2-1; 7 positions match TRBD2. Germline V gives CDR1 SGHDT, CDR2 YYEEEE. Losses at the gene ends were 0 bases for V and 0 bases for J; bases not matched to a gene: 3. This CDR3 contains 16 residues. The CDR3 nucleotides read TGTGCCAGCAGCTTGGCCGGGGGGAGCTCCTACAATGAGCAGTTCTTC. This encodes CASSLAGGSSYNEQFF. Full variable domain (rest looked up from reference TRBV5-6 and TRBJ2-1): DAGVTQSPTHLIKTRGQQVTLRCSPKSGHDTVSWYQQALGQGPQFIFQYYEEEERQRGNFPDRFSGHQFPNYSSELNVNALLLGDSALYLCASSLAGGSSYNEQFFGPGTRLTVL.

This chain links TRBV15 with TRBJ2-1, with D possibly matching TRBD2 (6 bases). V lost 3 bases to trimming and J lost 5 bases, with 11 bases between them. This CDR3 spans 14 amino acids. The germline gives CDR1 LNHNV, CDR2 YYDKDF (reference sequence). The CDR3 sequence is CATSSRDWDNEQFF. As DNA, the CDR3 is TGTGCCACCAGCAGCCGGGACTGGGACAATGAGCAGTTCTTC.

As concerns this clone: One end of the junction varies from germline; a read error may be responsible. The gene calls are TRBV7-7 and TRBJ2-2, with 7 bases lining up with TRBD2. CDR1 is SSHAT, CDR2 FNYEAQ, per germline (reference sequence). The CDR3 consists of 16 residues. The CDR3 reads CASSLLGRADTGELFF. CDR3 sequence (DNA): TGTGCTAGCAGCTTATTAGGGAGGGCAGACACCGGGGAGCTGTTTTTT.

The chain couples TRBV7-8 to TRBJ2-5; 8 bases align to TRBD2. CDR3 length equals 15 residues. Germline loops: CDR1 SGHVS, CDR2 FQNEAQ. With 0 bases clipped from V and 3 bases from J, the junction kept 3 bases outside the gene matches. The CDR3 sequence is CASSLALAAKETQYF. In DNA form, the CDR3 reads TGTGCCAGCAGCTTAGCACTAGCGGCTAAAGAGACCCAGTACTTC. Full variable domain (missing parts from reference TRBV7-8 and TRBJ2-5): GAGVSQSPRYKVAKRGQDVALRCDPISGHVSLFWYQQALGQGPEFLTYFQNEAQLDKSGLPSDRFFAERPEGSVSTLKIQRTQQEDSAVYLCASSLALAAKETQYFGPGTRLLVL.

This clone showed up just once. The rearrangement uses TRBV21-1 and TRBJ2-3; TRBD1 was called by the table and not checked on the DNA. TRBV21-1 is a pseudogene. The CDR3 loop spans 14 amino acids. The CDR3 DNA sequence: TGTGCCAGCAGCTACAGGGGAAGTATAGATACGCAGTATTTT. It yields the protein CASSYRGSIDTQYF.

This chain connects TRBV18 to TRBJ2-3; 9 positions match TRBD1. Trimming cost V 5 bases and J 6 bases; bases outside gene matches: 6. From germline, CDR1 is KGHSH and CDR2 LQKENI. The CDR3 covers 14 residues. The CDR3 protein is CASSRDREMDTQYF. The CDR3 coding sequence is TGTGCCAGCTCAAGGGACAGGGAGATGGATACGCAGTATTTT.

The chain joins TRBV5-5 to TRBJ1-6; 8 nucleotides line up with TRBD1. Trimming took 4 bases from V and 14 from J; bases not matched to a gene: 17. The length of the CDR3 is 16 residues. Germline V lookup: CDR1 SGHKS, CDR2 YYEKEE (reference sequence). In DNA form, the CDR3 reads TGTGCCAGCAGCCCCCAACCGGGACAGGTCTCGGTGGCCCTCCACTTT. It codes for CASSPQPGQVSVALHF.

This clone has more than one count but fewer than ten. The V call is TRBV1, the J call TRBJ2-7; the table's D gene call, TRBD2, was not cross checked with the DNA. TRBV1 is assigned pseudogene status. CDR3 length: 15 amino acids. As DNA, the CDR3 is TGCACCAGCAGCCAAGATGCCGGGAGGGCCTACGAGCAGTACTTC. This translates into CTSSQDAGRAYEQYF.

Remarks on this clone: An end of the junction differs from the germline gene, which may be a read error. V is TRBV7-9 and J is TRBJ2-3; the D gene is possibly TRBD1 (5 bases). There are 14 residues in the CDR3. Germline V lookup: CDR1 SEHNR, CDR2 FQNEAQ (reference sequence). The CDR3 sequence: CASSLYPTESKDHF. The CDR3 region has the DNA TGTGCCAGCAGCCTCTACCCGACAGAAAGCAAAGACCATTTT.

The chain has TRBV10-3 and TRBJ2-7, with D unclear. Germline CDR1 ENHRY, CDR2 SYGVKD. The V gene lost 0 bases and the J gene lost 7 bases, with 10 bases spanning the gap. The CDR3 consists of 13 residues. CDR3 residues: CAISESGLEEQYF. The DNA of the CDR3 is TGTGCCATCAGTGAGTCGGGCCTCGAAGAGCAGTACTTC.

V is TRBV7-9 and J is TRBJ2-1, with TRBD2 matching over 8 bases. CDR1 and CDR2 from the germline V gene are SEHNR and FQNEAQ (reference sequence). The V segment lost 4 bases and the J segment 4 bases; nucleotides outside the gene matches: 3. The CDR3 loop spans 14 amino acids. The CDR3 reads CASSSGTSYNEQFF. Written as DNA, the CDR3 is TGTGCCAGCAGCTCCGGGACTAGTTACAATGAGCAGTTCTTC.

This clone was seen a few times. The rearrangement links TRBV11-2 to TRBJ1-1; D remains unclear. CDR3 length equals 12 residues. Germline V lookup: CDR1 SGHAT, CDR2 FQNNGV. In nucleotides, the CDR3 is TGTGTAACCGGGGTGCTCGGTACTGAAGCTTTCTTT. Residues: CVTGVLGTEAFF.

This chain connects TRBV28 to TRBJ2-1, with TRBD2 matching 8 bases. V lost 6 bases, J lost 4 bases, and 8 bases stayed unmatched. The germline CDR1 and CDR2 sequences are MDHEN and SYDVKM. The CDR3 is 15 residues long. This CDR3 reads CASSPILADYNEQFF. Here the CDR3 DNA reads TGTGCCAGCAGCCCTATACTAGCGGATTACAATGAGCAGTTCTTC.